A single sample gave rise to the 3 T cell receptor beta chains below, sequenced in a study of blood T cell repertoires in COVID-19. Clones were sequenced by immunoSEQ multiplex PCR, and TCRdb holds only the in-frame ones, with some missing. The sample carries approximately 130,000 clones, about 74% recorded once. The sample comprised peripheral blood. The receptors derive from a human donor in a cohort sampled during active COVID-19.

The chain links TRBV9 to TRBJ1-6, with a tentative D call TRBD1 (5 bases). Germline V gene data show CDR1 as SGDLS and CDR2 as YYNGEE. Trimming took off 1 base at V and 8 bases at J, with 13 bases between the two ends. This CDR3 comprises 15 residues. CDR3 loop: CASSVSGRDDSPLHF. CDR3 bases: TGTGCCAGCAGCGTATCCGGCAGGGATGATTCACCCCTCCACTTT.

V gene TRBV7-8 combines with J gene TRBJ2-7; TRBD2 matches 7 bases. The CDR3 spans 15 residues. The germline CDR1 and CDR2 sequences are SGHVS and FQNEAQ. The J segment lost 3 bases and the V segment lost 8 bases, leaving 13 bases of the junction unmatched. Here the CDR3 DNA reads TGTGCCAGCTTAGCACGTGGCGGGGGATTCTACGAGCAGTACTTC. Protein: CASLARGGGFYEQYF.

This chain links TRBV4-2 with TRBJ2-7, with TRBD2 as a possible D gene (6 bases). CDR1 is LGHNA and CDR2 is YNFKEQ in the germline V gene. The CDR3 consists of 17 residues. Trimming left V 5 bases short and J 5 bases short, with 25 bases between. The CDR3 DNA follows: TGTGCCAGCAGCTCAAGCGGTTCAGGGAGGTGGATCAACGAGCAGTACTTC. It specifies CASSSSGSGRWINEQYF.